Detailed here is one T cell receptor beta chain. The authors ran a second PCR of about 6 to 11 cycles using a sample-barcoded 5' primer and a J-beta primer mix. TCRdb redid the calling of the 5' RACE reads with MiXCR, one entry per CDR3 protein. The table includes about 1.8 million distinct CDR3 sequences, 40% to 55% detected once. V shed 0 bases, J shed 3 bases, and the junction held 13 bases outside the gene matches. Germline-derived CDR1 and CDR2 are SGHRS and YFSETQ. This CDR3 contains 18 residues. This record comes from a study of blood T cells in healthy people across ages. The J gene is TRBJ2-7, the V gene TRBV5-1; TRBD2 aligns across 9 bases. This receptor was taken from a woman between 40 and 55 years old in good health. The sequencing input was blood. CDR3 loop: CASSLVGTSSGSYYEQYF. The DNA of the CDR3 is TGCGCCAGCAGCTTGGTTGGGACTAGCTCGGGGAGCTACTACGAGCAGTACTTC.